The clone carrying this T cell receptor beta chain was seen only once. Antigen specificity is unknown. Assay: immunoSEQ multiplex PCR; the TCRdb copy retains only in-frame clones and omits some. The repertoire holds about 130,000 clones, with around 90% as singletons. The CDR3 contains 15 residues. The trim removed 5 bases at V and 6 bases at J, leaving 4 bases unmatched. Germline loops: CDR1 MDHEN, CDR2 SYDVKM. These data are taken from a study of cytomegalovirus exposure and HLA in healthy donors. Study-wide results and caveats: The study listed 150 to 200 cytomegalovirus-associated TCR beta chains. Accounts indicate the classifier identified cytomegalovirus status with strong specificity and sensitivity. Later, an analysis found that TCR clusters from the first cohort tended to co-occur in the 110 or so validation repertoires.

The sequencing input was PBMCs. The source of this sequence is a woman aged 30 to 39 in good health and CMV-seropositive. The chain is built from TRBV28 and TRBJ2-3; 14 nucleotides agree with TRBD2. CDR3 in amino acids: CASSRTSGGSDTQYF. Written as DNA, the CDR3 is TGTGCCAGCAGTCGGACTAGCGGGGGGTCGGATACGCAGTATTTT. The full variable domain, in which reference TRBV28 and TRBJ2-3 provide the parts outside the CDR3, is DVKVTQSSRYLVKRTGEKVFLECVQDMDHENMFWYRQDPGLGLRLIYFSYDVKMKEKGDIPEGYSVSREKKERFSLILESASTNQTSMYLCASSRTSGGSDTQYFGPGTRLTVL.